What follows describes a single T cell receptor beta chain. Listed TCR primers and previously described methods were used for bulk TCR libraries. One entry per CDR3 protein, called by TCRdb with MiXCR from the PCR reads. The data contain about 510,000 distinct CDR3 sequences, roughly a fifth of them seen just once; the ten biggest clones take up approximately 0.8%. These data originate in a study of molecular identifiers for immune sequencing clone quantification. The wider study: Four of five RNA aliquots from approximately 20,000 or 100,000 naive CD8 T cells were sequenced.

The sequencing sample was made of naive CD8+ T cells from blood, with Jurkat cell RNA spiked in. This sample's subset: FACS-sorted CD8+CD4-CCR7+CD45RA+ naive T cells. The clonotype originates from a human donor in good health. Some libraries in this study had Jurkat cell RNA spiked in.

CDR3 nucleotides: TGTGCCAGCAGCCAAGACTGGTCGCACTACGAGCAGTACTTC. Translation gives CASSQDWSHYEQYF. The chain employs TRBV14 and TRBJ2-7; D gene uncertain. Germline assignment: CDR1 SGHDN and CDR2 FVKESK. V was clipped by 0 bases and J by 3 bases, with 9 bases between them. The CDR3 extends over 14 amino acids.